The 19 T cell receptor beta chains presented below share a single source sample, sequenced in a study of T cell responses to AZD1222 COVID-19 vaccine. Here immunoSEQ multiplex PCR was the method, and the copy in TCRdb shows in-frame clones only, minus some. The sample carries approximately 120,000 clones, approximately 91% recorded once. The material was peripheral blood, obtained on day 0 of MenACWY control vaccination. The source of these receptors is an adult in good health.

The J gene is TRBJ2-7, the V gene TRBV5-1, with 10 bases matching TRBD1. Trimming removed 9 bases from V and 6 bases from J; junction bases left unmatched: 12. The CDR3 runs 14 residues. Germline V CDR1 and CDR2: SGHRS, YFSETQ. CDR3 sequence: CANRQGAPFGEQYF. Written as DNA, the CDR3 is TGCGCCAACCGACAGGGGGCCCCTTTCGGCGAGCAGTACTTC.

This clone was seen just once. The rearrangement links TRBV11-2 to TRBJ2-2; 11 bases map to TRBD2. From germline, CDR1 is SGHAT and CDR2 FQNNGV. With 3 bases clipped from V and 4 bases from J, the junction kept 13 bases outside the gene matches. The CDR3 loop spans 19 amino acids. CDR3 nucleotide sequence: TGTGCCAGCAGCTTTGGGACTAGCGGCCCTCTTAGAATCACCGGGGAGCTGTTTTTT. This gives the protein CASSFGTSGPLRITGELFF. Full variable domain (rest looked up from reference TRBV11-2 and TRBJ2-2): EAGVAQSPRYKIIEKRQSVAFWCNPISGHATLYWYQQILGQGPKLLIQFQNNGVVDDSQLPKDRFSAERLKGVDSTLKIQPAKLEDSAVYLCASSFGTSGPLRITGELFFGEGSRLTVL.

This chain links TRBV7-2 with TRBJ2-3, with 8 positions matching TRBD2. Looked up from germline, CDR1 is SGHTA and CDR2 is FQGNSA. V lost 1 base to trimming and J lost 5 bases; unmatched junction nucleotides: 5. The CDR3 is 15 amino acids. DNA of the CDR3: TGTGCCAGCAGCTTAGTTGCGGGAGGAGGAGATACGCAGTATTTT. It yields the protein CASSLVAGGGDTQYF.

The chain has TRBV5-1 and TRBJ1-1; no definite D call. The V end was cut by 0 bases, the J end by 1 base, with 7 bases between. This CDR3 region has 14 residues. Germline CDR1 is SGHRS and CDR2 is YFSETQ. This CDR3 reads CASSLASGNTEAFF. The CDR3 coding sequence is TGCGCCAGCAGCTTGGCTTCAGGGAACACTGAAGCTTTCTTT.

The rearrangement links TRBV6-5 to TRBJ2-1, with 10 bases matching TRBD2. Trimming cost V 8 bases and J 4 bases; bases outside gene matches: 8. Per germline, CDR1 MNHEY and CDR2 SVGAGI. There are 15 residues in the CDR3. The DNA for the CDR3 is TGTGCCAGCCTTTCGACTAGCGGGCGATACAATGAGCAGTTCTTC. It specifies CASLSTSGRYNEQFF.

This clone has just one count. V and J are TRBV27 and TRBJ1-6; 7 positions agree with TRBD1. Trimming removed 4 bases from V and 14 bases from J; junction bases left unmatched: 14. This CDR3 comprises 15 residues. Germline V gives CDR1 MNHEY, CDR2 SMNVEV (reference sequence). CDR3 in DNA: TGTGCCAGCAGTTGGGGGACAGAAATTGTTGGGGCCCTCCACTTT. Translating it yields CASSWGTEIVGALHF.

The V call is TRBV5-4, the J call TRBJ1-3, with D unresolved. Germline-derived CDR1 and CDR2 are SGHNT and YYREEE (reference sequence). The CDR3 has 15 amino acids. Trimming cost V 1 base and J 0 bases, with 8 bases left between them. CDR3 sequence: CASSLSPDSGNTIYF. The CDR3 nucleotides are TGTGCCAGCAGCTTGTCGCCAGACTCTGGAAACACCATATATTTT.

This clone was detected only once. The chain carries TRBV19 and TRBJ2-1, with TRBD1 as a possible D gene (6 bases). The V and J ends lost 4 bases and 4 bases respectively, with 17 bases between them. This CDR3 spans 16 amino acids. Germline V gene lookup returns CDR1 LNHDA and CDR2 SQIVND (reference sequence). CDR3 nucleotide sequence: TGTGCCAGTAGTAGAGGGGGTGGCGGGCGATACAATGAGCAGTTCTTC. Residues: CASSRGGGGRYNEQFF.

The chain uses TRBV28 and TRBJ1-5, with 11 bases that match TRBD1. This CDR3 comprises 18 residues. Germline CDR1 MDHEN, CDR2 SYDVKM. J gave up 4 bases and V 7 bases, and 15 bases lay outside the gene matches. The CDR3 reads CASTPVGQGVVGNQPQHF. CDR3 bases: TGTGCCAGCACCCCAGTGGGACAGGGGGTGGTAGGAAATCAGCCCCAGCATTTT.

V and J are TRBV7-9 and TRBJ1-3, with D hard to call. The CDR3 has 15 residues. CDR1 and CDR2 from the germline V gene are SEHNR and FQNEAQ (reference sequence). V lost 1 base to trimming and J lost 3 bases, with 10 bases between them. The CDR3 spells CASSLEEAYGNTIYF. The DNA for the CDR3 is TGTGCCAGCAGCTTAGAGGAAGCGTATGGAAACACCATATATTTT.

The chain joins TRBV11-2 to TRBJ2-7; 8 nucleotides agree with TRBD2. CDR3 length: 13 residues. Trimming cost V 8 bases and J 1 base; bases outside gene matches: 4. Per the germline V gene, CDR1 is SGHAT and CDR2 is FQNNGV. For the CDR3, the DNA is TGTGCCAGCGAGGCGGGAGGATCCTACGAGCAGTACTTC. Translated, it gives CASEAGGSYEQYF.

This clone was seen just once. The rearrangement uses TRBV27 and TRBJ1-6; no definite D call. Looked up from germline, CDR1 is MNHEY and CDR2 is SMNVEV (reference sequence). The ends were cut back, 4 bases at V and 5 bases at J, with 9 bases in the middle. The CDR3 runs 14 residues. CDR3 residues: CASSWGVDNSPLHF. CDR3 bases: TGTGCCAGCAGTTGGGGTGTCGATAATTCACCCCTCCACTTT.

This clone was recorded once. The chain combines TRBV24-1 with TRBJ2-7; tentative D call: TRBD1 (7 bases). Germline V CDR1 and CDR2: KGHDR, SFDVKD. V was trimmed by 2 bases and J by 0 bases, leaving 13 bases between them. The CDR3 covers 16 residues. The chain's CDR3 is CATSDSQGGSSYEQYF. CDR3 bases: TGTGCCACCAGTGATTCTCAGGGGGGCAGCTCCTACGAGCAGTACTTC.

The V and J genes are TRBV5-1 and TRBJ1-1; the D gene is possibly TRBD1 (5 bases). The germline gives CDR1 SGHRS, CDR2 YFSETQ. The CDR3 covers 15 residues. V was clipped by 0 bases and J by 0 bases, with 9 bases between them. The CDR3 nucleotides are TGCGCCAGCAGCTTGGCCGGGACTGTGAACACTGAAGCTTTCTTT. Translating gives CASSLAGTVNTEAFF.

This chain joins TRBV7-3 and TRBJ2-3; D gene ambiguous. Germline loops: CDR1 SGHTA, CDR2 FQGTGA. The germline V and J ends were trimmed by 6 bases and 1 base, with 14 bases remaining between them. The CDR3 covers 15 residues. The CDR3 DNA is TGTGCCAGCAGGGTCCGGATGAGACGCACAGATACGCAGTATTTT. It codes for CASRVRMRRTDTQYF.

The chain links TRBV18 to TRBJ2-2; D may match TRBD1 or TRBD2 (5 bases each). The CDR3 covers 13 residues. The V and J ends lost 4 bases and 4 bases respectively, with 7 bases between them. The germline V gene has CDR1 KGHSH and CDR2 LQKENI. For the CDR3, the DNA is TGTGCCAGCTCACAGGGGAGCACCGGGGAGCTGTTTTTT. Amino acids: CASSQGSTGELFF.

This chain uses TRBV3-1 (or the pseudogene TRBV3-2) with TRBJ2-5; 11 bases map to TRBD1. V was clipped by 1 base and J by 4 bases; unmatched bases: 5. The germline gives CDR1 LGHDT, CDR2 YNNKEL (reference sequence). The CDR3 consists of 16 residues. For the CDR3, the DNA is TGTGCCAGCAGCCAAGGCCGGGACAGGGGGAGAGAGACCCAGTACTTC. Translating it yields CASSQGRDRGRETQYF.

This sequence joins TRBV19 and TRBJ2-1; 8 positions agree with TRBD2. CDR1 and CDR2 (germline): LNHDA, SQIVND (reference sequence). The CDR3 is 14 residues long. The trim removed 1 base at V and 7 bases at J, leaving 3 bases unmatched. CDR3 in DNA: TGTGCCAGTAGTATAGTAGCGGGACCGAATGAGCAGTTCTTC. It encodes CASSIVAGPNEQFF.

This rearrangement joins TRBV6-2 or TRBV6-3 to TRBJ2-3, with D perhaps matching TRBD2 (6 bases). The germline CDR1 and CDR2 sequences are MNHEY and SVGEGT. The germline V and J ends were trimmed by 0 bases and 2 bases, with 12 bases remaining between them. CDR3 size: 16 residues. For the CDR3, the DNA is TGTGCCAGCAGTTACTCTTTGGCGGGATTCACAGATACGCAGTATTTT. Residues: CASSYSLAGFTDTQYF.